This T cell receptor (beta chain) was recovered during a study of shared clonotypes between healthy human individuals. Study-wide results and caveats: On the whole, naive subsets had larger estimated richness than memory subsets had.

Notes on this clone: Its antigen is undetermined.

Generated by immunoSEQ multiplex PCR, the TCRdb table keeps only in-frame clones and is missing some. The table has 300,000 to 400,000 clones, more than 75% seen once. The CDR3 is 17 amino acids. Germline trimming cut 0 bases from V and 8 bases from J; bases unmatched to any gene: 8. Per germline, CDR1 SGHAT and CDR2 FQNNGV. Sequencing input: memory CD8+ T cells sorted from blood. Specified subset: CD45RO+ cells pooled with CCR7-negative TemRA cells. This TCR came from a man aged 18 to 30 in good health. This rearrangement joins TRBV11-2 to TRBJ2-1; 12 bases line up with TRBD2. In DNA form, the CDR3 reads TGTGCCAGCAGCTTAGAACGCCCTAGCGGGAGGGAGCATGAGCAGTTCTTC. Amino acids: CASSLERPSGREHEQFF.